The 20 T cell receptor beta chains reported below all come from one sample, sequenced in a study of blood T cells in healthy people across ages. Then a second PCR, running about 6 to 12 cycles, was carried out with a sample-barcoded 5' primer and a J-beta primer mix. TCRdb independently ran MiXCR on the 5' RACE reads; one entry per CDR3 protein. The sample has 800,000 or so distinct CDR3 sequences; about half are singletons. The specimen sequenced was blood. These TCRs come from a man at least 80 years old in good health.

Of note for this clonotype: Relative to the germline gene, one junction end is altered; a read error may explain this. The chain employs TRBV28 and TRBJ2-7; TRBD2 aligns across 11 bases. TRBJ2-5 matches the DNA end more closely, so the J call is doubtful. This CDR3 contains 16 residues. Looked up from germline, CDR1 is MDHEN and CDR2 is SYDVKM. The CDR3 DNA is TGTGCCAGCACCACGGGACTAGCGGAGATCCAAAAGACCCAGTACTTC. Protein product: CASTTGLAEIQKTQYF.

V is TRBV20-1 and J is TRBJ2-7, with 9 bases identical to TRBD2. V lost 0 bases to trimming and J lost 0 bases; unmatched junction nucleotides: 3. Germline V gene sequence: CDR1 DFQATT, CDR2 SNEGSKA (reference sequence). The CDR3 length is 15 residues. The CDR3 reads CSARDWTSDSYEQYF. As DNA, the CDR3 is TGCAGTGCTAGAGATTGGACTAGCGACTCCTACGAGCAGTACTTC.

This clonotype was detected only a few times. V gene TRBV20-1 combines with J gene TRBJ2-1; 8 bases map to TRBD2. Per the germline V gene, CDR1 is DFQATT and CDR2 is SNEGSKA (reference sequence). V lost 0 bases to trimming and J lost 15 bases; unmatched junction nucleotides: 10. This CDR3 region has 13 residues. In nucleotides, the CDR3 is TGCAGTGCTAGAGATAGAAGCGGGGGACGACTGTTCTTC. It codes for CSARDRSGGRLFF.

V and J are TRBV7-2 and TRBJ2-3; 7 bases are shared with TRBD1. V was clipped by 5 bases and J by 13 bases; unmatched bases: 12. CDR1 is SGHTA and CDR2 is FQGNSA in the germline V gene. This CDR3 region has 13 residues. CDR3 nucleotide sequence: TGTGCCAGCAGCACCGAGACAGGGTGGGATGAGTATTTT. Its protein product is CASSTETGWDEYF.

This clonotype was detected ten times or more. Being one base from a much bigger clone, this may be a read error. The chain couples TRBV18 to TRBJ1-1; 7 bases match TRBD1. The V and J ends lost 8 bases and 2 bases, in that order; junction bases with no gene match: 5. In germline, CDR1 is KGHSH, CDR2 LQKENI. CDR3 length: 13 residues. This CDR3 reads CASARQGNTEAFF. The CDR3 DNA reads TGTGCCAGCGCACGACAGGGCAACACTGAAGCTTTCTTT. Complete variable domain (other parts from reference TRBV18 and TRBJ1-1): NAGVMQNPRHLVRRRGQEARLRCSPMKGHSHVYWYRQLPEEGLKFMVYLQKENIIDESGMPKERFSAEFPKEGPSILRIQQVVRGDSAAYFCASARQGNTEAFFGQGTRLTVV.

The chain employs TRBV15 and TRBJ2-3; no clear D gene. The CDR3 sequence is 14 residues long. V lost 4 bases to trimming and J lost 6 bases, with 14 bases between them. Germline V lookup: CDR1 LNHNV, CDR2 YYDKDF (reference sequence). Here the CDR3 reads CATSNPLGVDTQYF. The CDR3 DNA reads TGTGCCACCAGCAACCCGCTTGGGGTCGATACGCAGTATTTT.

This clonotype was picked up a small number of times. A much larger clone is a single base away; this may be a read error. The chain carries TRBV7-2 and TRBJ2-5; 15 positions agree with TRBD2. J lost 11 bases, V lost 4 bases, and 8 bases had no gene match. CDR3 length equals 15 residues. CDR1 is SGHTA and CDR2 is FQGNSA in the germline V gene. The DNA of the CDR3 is TGTGCCAGCAGCTCCCAGGGACTAGCGGGAGGTGGGCAGTACTTC. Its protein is CASSSQGLAGGGQYF.

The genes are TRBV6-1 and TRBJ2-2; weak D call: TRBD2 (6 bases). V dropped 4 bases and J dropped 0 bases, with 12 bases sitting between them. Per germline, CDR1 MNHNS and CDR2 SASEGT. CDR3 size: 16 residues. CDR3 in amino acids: CASSVGRLANTGELFF. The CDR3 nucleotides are TGTGCCAGCAGTGTCGGGCGACTAGCGAACACCGGGGAGCTGTTTTTT.

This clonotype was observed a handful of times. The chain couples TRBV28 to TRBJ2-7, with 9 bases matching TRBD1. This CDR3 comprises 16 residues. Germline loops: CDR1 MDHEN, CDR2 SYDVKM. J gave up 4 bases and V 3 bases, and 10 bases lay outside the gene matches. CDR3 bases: TGTGCCAGCAGTTTCCTAGGACAGGGGTATTCGTACGAGCAGTACTTC. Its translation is CASSFLGQGYSYEQYF.

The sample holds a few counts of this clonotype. The CDR3, as DNA: TGTGCCAGCAGCCCCGGGACTAGCGGGACCTCCTTGGGGGAGCAGTACTTC. It yields the protein CASSPGTSGTSLGEQYF. The chain has TRBV11-3 and TRBJ2-4; 13 positions match TRBD2. The V gene's germline CDR1 is SGHNT and CDR2 YENEEA. The CDR3 contains 17 residues. J was trimmed by 13 bases and V by 5 bases; bases with no gene match: 17.

The CDR3, as DNA: TGTGCCAGCAGTGCCTTGGACGGGACAGATACGCAGTATTTT. Residues: CASSALDGTDTQYF. The chain recombines TRBV12-3 or TRBV12-4 with TRBJ2-3; D unclear. V was clipped by 5 bases and J by 3 bases, with 12 bases between them. This CDR3 spans 14 amino acids.

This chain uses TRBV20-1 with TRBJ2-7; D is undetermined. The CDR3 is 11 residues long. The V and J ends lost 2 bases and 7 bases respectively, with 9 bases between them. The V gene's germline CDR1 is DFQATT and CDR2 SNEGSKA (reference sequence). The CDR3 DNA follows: TGCAGTGCTAGACAACATCAGGAGCAGTACTTC. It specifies CSARQHQEQYF.

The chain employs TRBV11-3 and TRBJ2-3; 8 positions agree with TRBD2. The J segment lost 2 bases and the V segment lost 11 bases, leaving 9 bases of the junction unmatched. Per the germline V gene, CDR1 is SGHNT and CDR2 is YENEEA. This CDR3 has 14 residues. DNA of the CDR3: TGTGCCTCTAAACTAGCGGCCTTCACAGATACGCAGTATTTT. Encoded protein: CASKLAAFTDTQYF. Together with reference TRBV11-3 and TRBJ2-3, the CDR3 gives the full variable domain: EAGVVQSPRYKIIEKKQPVAFWCNPISGHNTLYWYLQNLGQGPELLIRYENEEAVDDSQLPKDRFSAERLKGVDSTLKIQPAELGDSAVYLCASKLAAFTDTQYFGPGTRLTVL.

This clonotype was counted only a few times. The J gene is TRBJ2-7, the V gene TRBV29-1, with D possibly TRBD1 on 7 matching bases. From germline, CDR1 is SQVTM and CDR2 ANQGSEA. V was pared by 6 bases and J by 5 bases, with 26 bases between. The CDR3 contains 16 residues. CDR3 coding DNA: TGCAGCGTCGAGGATAGACAGGGAGGAATCCTGGACGAGCAGTACTTC. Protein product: CSVEDRQGGILDEQYF.

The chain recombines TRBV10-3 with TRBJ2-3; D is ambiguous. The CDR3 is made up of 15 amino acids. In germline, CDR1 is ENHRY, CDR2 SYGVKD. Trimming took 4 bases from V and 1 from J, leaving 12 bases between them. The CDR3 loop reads CAISGVVGGTDTQYF. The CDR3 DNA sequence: TGTGCCATCAGTGGGGTTGTCGGTGGCACAGATACGCAGTATTTT.

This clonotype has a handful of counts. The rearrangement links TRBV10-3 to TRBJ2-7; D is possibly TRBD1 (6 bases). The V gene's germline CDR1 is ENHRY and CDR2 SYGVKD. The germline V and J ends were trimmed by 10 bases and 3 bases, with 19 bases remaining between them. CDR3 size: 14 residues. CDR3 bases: TGTGCCACCAGCATCGGGACAACCAACTACGAGCAGTACTTC. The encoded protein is CATSIGTTNYEQYF.

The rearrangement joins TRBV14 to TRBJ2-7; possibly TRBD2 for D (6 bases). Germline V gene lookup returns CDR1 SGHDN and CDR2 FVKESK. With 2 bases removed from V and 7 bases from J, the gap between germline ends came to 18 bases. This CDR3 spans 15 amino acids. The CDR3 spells CASSQPGGVHNEQYF. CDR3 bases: TGTGCCAGCAGCCAACCCGGAGGGGTCCACAATGAGCAGTACTTC.

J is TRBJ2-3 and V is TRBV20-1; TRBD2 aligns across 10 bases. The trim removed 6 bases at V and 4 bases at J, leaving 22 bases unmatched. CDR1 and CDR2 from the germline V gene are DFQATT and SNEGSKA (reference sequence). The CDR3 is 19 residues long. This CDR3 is CSAPSPRASGRLLPDTQYF. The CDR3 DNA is TGCAGTGCCCCTTCCCCCCGGGCTAGCGGGAGACTTTTGCCAGATACGCAGTATTTT.

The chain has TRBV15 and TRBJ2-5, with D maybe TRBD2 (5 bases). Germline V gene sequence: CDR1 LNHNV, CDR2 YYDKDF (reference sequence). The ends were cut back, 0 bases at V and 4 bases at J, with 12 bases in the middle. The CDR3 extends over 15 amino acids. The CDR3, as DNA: TGTGCCACCAGCAGAGACGAAGCGGACCGAGAGACCCAGTACTTC. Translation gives CATSRDEADRETQYF.

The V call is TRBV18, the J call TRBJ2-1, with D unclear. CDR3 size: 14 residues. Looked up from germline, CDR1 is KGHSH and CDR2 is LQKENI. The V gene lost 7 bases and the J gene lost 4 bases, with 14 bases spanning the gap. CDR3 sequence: CASFEGRDYNEQFF. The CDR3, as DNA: TGTGCCAGCTTCGAAGGAAGGGATTACAATGAGCAGTTCTTC.